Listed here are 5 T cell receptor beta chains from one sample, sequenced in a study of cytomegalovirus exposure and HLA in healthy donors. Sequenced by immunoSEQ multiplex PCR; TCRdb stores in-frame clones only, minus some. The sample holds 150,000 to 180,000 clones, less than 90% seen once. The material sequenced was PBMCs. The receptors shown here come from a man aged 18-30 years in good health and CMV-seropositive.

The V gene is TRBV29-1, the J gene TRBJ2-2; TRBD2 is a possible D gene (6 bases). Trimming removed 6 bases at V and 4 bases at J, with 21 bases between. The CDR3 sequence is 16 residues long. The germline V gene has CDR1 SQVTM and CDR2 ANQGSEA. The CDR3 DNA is TGCAGCGTCCGGGAGCGTACACAGCTCAGCACCGGGGAGCTGTTTTTT. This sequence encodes CSVRERTQLSTGELFF.

CDR3 sequence: CASSVPSGGVRAHNEQFF. In DNA, the CDR3 is TGTGCCAGCAGTGTGCCGAGCGGGGGGGTACGGGCTCACAATGAGCAGTTCTTC. The chain has TRBV2 and TRBJ2-1, with TRBD2 matching over 10 bases. This CDR3 region has 18 residues. Germline V gene data show CDR1 as SNHLY and CDR2 as FYNNEI. J lost 5 bases, V lost 4 bases, and 14 bases had no gene match.

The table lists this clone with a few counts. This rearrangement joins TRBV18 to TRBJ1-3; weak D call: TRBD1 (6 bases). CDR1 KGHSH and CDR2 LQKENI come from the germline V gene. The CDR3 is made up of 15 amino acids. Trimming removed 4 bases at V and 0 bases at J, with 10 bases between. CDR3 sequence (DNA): TGTGCCAGCTCACTCGGACAGCTCTCTGGAAACACCATATATTTT. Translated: CASSLGQLSGNTIYF.

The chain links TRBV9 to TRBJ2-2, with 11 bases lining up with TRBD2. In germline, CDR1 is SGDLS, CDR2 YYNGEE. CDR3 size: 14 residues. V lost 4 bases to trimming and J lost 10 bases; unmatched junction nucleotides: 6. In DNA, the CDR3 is TGTGCCAGCAGCCTTAGCGGGGGGGCCGAGGAGCTGTTTTTT. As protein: CASSLSGGAEELFF.

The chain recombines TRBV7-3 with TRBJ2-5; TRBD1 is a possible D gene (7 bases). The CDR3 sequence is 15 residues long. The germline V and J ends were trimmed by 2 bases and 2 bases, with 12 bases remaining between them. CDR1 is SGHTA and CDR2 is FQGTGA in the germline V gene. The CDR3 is CASSLGGTAQETQYF. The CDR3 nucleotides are TGTGCCAGCAGCTTAGGGGGGACAGCACAAGAGACCCAGTACTTC.